This is a list of T cell receptor beta chains from one sample in a study of T cells expressing NK-cell markers. TCRdb processed the 5' RACE reads again and assigns one entry to each CDR3 protein, with no DNA. The sample includes about 150,000 distinct CDR3 sequences. Sequencing was performed on blood T cells: a sorted CD56 or NKG2C T cell subset, CD4+ or CD8+ T cells, or bulk PBMC T cells (not recorded which). These receptors came from a man aged 18-69 years in good health. Both conserved end residues are part of each CDR3.

V gene: TRBV28
J gene: TRBJ2-5
CDR3 protein: CASSSSSGLQETQYF

V gene: TRBV7-9
J gene: TRBJ2-3
CDR3 protein: CASAIPGQLADTQYF

V gene: TRBV3-1
J gene: TRBJ2-1
CDR3 protein: CASSQAGQGAYRDNEQFF

V gene: TRBV15
J gene: TRBJ2-7
CDR3 protein: CATSRVWTGTSYEQYF

V gene: TRBV12-3/TRBV12-4
J gene: TRBJ1-5
CDR3 protein: CASRPTGSGGPQHF

V gene: TRBV12-3/TRBV12-4
J gene: TRBJ1-1
CDR3 protein: CASNLRGEATEAFF

V gene: TRBV19
J gene: TRBJ2-2
CDR3 protein: CASSTDTGELFF

V gene: TRBV5-1
J gene: TRBJ2-3
CDR3 protein: CASSRSRSMTDTQYF

V gene: TRBV6-4
J gene: TRBJ2-2
CDR3 protein: CASTSDALETGELFF

V gene: TRBV20-1
J gene: TRBJ1-6
CDR3 protein: CSARDRQSGILPLHF

V gene: TRBV9
J gene: TRBJ2-3
CDR3 protein: CASSEGDRGYTQYF

V gene: TRBV4-2
J gene: TRBJ2-5
CDR3 protein: CASSRLPGLVGETQYF

V gene: TRBV6-1
J gene: TRBJ2-1
CDR3 protein: CASHTWGTNEQFF

V gene: TRBV7-6
J gene: TRBJ2-6
CDR3 protein: CASSLVDRGTGANVLTF

V gene: TRBV18
J gene: TRBJ2-1
CDR3 protein: CASSRGGEYNEQFF

V gene: TRBV28
J gene: TRBJ2-2
CDR3 protein: CATDRGLNTGELFF

V gene: TRBV5-6
J gene: TRBJ2-7
CDR3 protein: CASSFSQLREQYF

V gene: TRBV7-9
J gene: TRBJ2-3
CDR3 protein: CASSDPTSGDRTDTQYF

V gene: TRBV15
J gene: TRBJ2-5
CDR3 protein: CATSRDFAGAETQYF

V gene: TRBV11-1
J gene: TRBJ2-1
CDR3 protein: CASSLSPGFDEQFF

V gene: TRBV19
J gene: TRBJ1-5
CDR3 protein: CASSIRTGRAQHF

V gene: TRBV11-3
J gene: TRBJ2-1
CDR3 protein: CASSQIAGVSGEQFF

V gene: TRBV7-6
J gene: TRBJ2-7
CDR3 protein: CASSHKGGLYEQYF

V gene: TRBV5-6
J gene: TRBJ1-2
CDR3 protein: CASSFEVGNYGYTF

V gene: TRBV6-5
J gene: TRBJ2-7
CDR3 protein: CASSYQWASVYEQYF

V gene: TRBV20-1
J gene: TRBJ2-3
CDR3 protein: CSARDLLGLALIDTQYF

V gene: TRBV3-1
J gene: TRBJ2-2
CDR3 protein: CASSHGPENTGELFF

V gene: TRBV7-9
J gene: TRBJ2-3
CDR3 protein: CASSLGSHDTQYF

V gene: TRBV7-9
J gene: TRBJ2-5
CDR3 protein: CASSYEPGTDQETQYF

V gene: TRBV2
J gene: TRBJ1-2
CDR3 protein: CASSEGQLYGYTF

V gene: TRBV19
J gene: TRBJ1-1
CDR3 protein: CASREGPGTFF

V gene: TRBV24-1
J gene: TRBJ1-2
CDR3 protein: CATRTLPRDSYGYTF

V gene: TRBV28
J gene: TRBJ2-7
CDR3 protein: CASRLGQYRLLEQYF

V gene: TRBV13
J gene: TRBJ2-1
CDR3 protein: CASSLSGLDNEQFF

V gene: TRBV15
J gene: TRBJ2-7
CDR3 protein: CATSRFPVAGDSYEQYF

V gene: TRBV11-2
J gene: TRBJ2-7
CDR3 protein: CASSLTPSGLYEQYF

V gene: TRBV3-1
J gene: TRBJ2-3
CDR3 protein: CASSPGLFTDTQYF

V gene: TRBV28
J gene: TRBJ1-2
CDR3 protein: CASSLGLKYGYTF

V gene: TRBV11-1
J gene: TRBJ1-1
CDR3 protein: CASSFTMTEAFF

V gene: TRBV7-6
J gene: TRBJ1-3
CDR3 protein: CASSSGVDSGNTIYF

V gene: TRBV12-5
J gene: TRBJ2-1
CDR3 protein: CASGLAGEYNEQFF

V gene: TRBV7-2
J gene: TRBJ2-1
CDR3 protein: CASSLLRVSDNEQFF

V gene: TRBV6-1
J gene: TRBJ1-4
CDR3 protein: CASSELRENEKLFF

V gene: TRBV7-2
J gene: TRBJ1-2
CDR3 protein: CASSAIPTDYGYTF

V gene: TRBV6-1
J gene: TRBJ1-2
CDR3 protein: CASTVSDSGYGYTF

V gene: TRBV6-1
J gene: TRBJ2-2
CDR3 protein: CASTPWEGVTTGELFF

V gene: TRBV6-2/TRBV6-3
J gene: TRBJ1-2
CDR3 protein: CASTRLAPRKYGTLIYGYTF